Detailed here is one TCR beta chain. This clone was detected a few times. This receptor's antigen is unknown. No base quality values were provided; no much bigger clone lies one nucleotide off. CDR3 length: 13 amino acids, cysteine to phenylalanine. Just CDR3 DNA is preserved here, 39 bases in frame from base 1. Reading the germline V gene gives CDR1 MNHEY and CDR2 SVGAGI. For this chain, trimming is 7 bases at the V end and 3 bases at the J end, and the number of junction bases without a gene match is 4. In the prospective study, participants were 18 to 89 years old, resided in 24 geographic areas of the United States, and were enrolled through a virtual design. In the prospective study, participants were assigned to cohorts based on the clinical history participants reported in a screening survey and a study questionnaire. Recovered participants in ImmuneRACE Cohort 3 were defined as having two consecutive negative NP/OP PCR tests, clearance from a healthcare professional, or resolution of symptoms. In the prospective study, mobile phlebotomists collected whole blood, serum and a nasopharyngeal or oropharyngeal swab from each participant. Additional blood draws and questionnaires over an approximately 2-month period could optionally be provided by prospective study participants. Prospective study blood samples were shipped either frozen or at room temperature before DNA extraction.

TCRbeta CDR3 regions were amplified from genomic DNA using the immunoSEQ Assay, a bias-controlled multiplex PCR. The source study handled its data this way. The number of nucleated cells in each sample was estimated by amplification of reference gene primers within the assay. Sequence reads were collapsed and filtered to measure the absolute abundance of every unique TCRbeta CDR3 rearrangement. For each sample, productive Simpson clonality was calculated as the square root of Simpson's diversity index over productive rearrangements. Here the immuneACCESS table is served through TCRdb, limited to in-frame sequences with V and J called. Missing clones are a known gap in these copies; in checked studies unresolved V genes cover under half, and the rest lacks a known reason. V, J and clone size reflect that table, while D and trimming were determined from the DNA. The sample includes tens of thousands of clones, with 70% to 90% observed a single time. Roughly a tenth of the sample belongs to the ten largest clones.

The sample originates from a study of blood T cell repertoires in COVID-19 (dated by TCRdb to 2020 to 2022). About the full investigation: Samples covering the acute and convalescent phases of COVID-19 were provided by collaborators in the United States, Italy and Spain. The prospective study material was composed of cDNA or gDNA derived from T cells, B-cell-depleted T cells, or PBMCs. Deeply sampled blood TCRbeta repertoires from subjects exposed to, actively infected with, or recovered from COVID-19 were included in the dataset. The repertoires were made available in a free public database intended to serve as a resource for research on the immune response to SARS-CoV-2. The samples were drawn from the first 160 participants of the ongoing ImmuneRACE study and from over a thousand subjects provided by 6 global collaborators. A de-identified subject ID, COVID-19 status, age in years and sex were almost always included in the sample metadata. Where HLA class I and class II types were available, the types were taken from metadata supplied by the sample provider, not from assay-based typing. Results and caveats for the whole study, not just this receptor: The quantity of clinical and demographic metadata differed by source and by participant and was supplied without curation.

The chain is encoded by TRBV6-5 joined to TRBJ1-1; 8 bases in between match TRBD1. This clonotype was sampled from a middle-aged woman who had recovered from COVID-19. The source material was PBMCs or T cells enriched from blood (not recorded which). This receptor has the CDR3 CASTATGDTEAFF. The DNA reads as follows: TGTGCCAGCACTGCGACAGGGGACACTGAAGCTTTCTTT.